The 6 T cell receptor beta chains given below trace back to one sample, sequenced in a study of human T cells and chemical hapten exposure. One entry per CDR3 protein results from TCRdb running MiXCR on the RACE reads. The sample has 65,000 to 95,000 distinct CDR3 sequences, about 6.6% seen once. Noted time point: patch test 2, 6 weeks after DPC sensitization. The treatment is: therapeutic diphenylcyclopropenone sensitization with weekly scalp DPC. The material was whole blood, obtained in connection with sensitization to the hapten diphenylcyclopropenone (DPC). The receptor set was obtained from a woman in her twenties or thirties with alopecia areata. Some clones in this sample may be carry-over from other donors' samples.

In this sample, this clonotype turned up a few times. At one end, the junction sequence differs from germline, possibly due to a read error. V and J are TRBV10-3 and TRBJ2-3; 7 nucleotides match TRBD2. The CDR3 totals 13 residues. Germline V lookup: CDR1 ENHRY, CDR2 SYGVKD. CDR3 sequence reads: CTIWRGNTDTQYF. DNA of the CDR3: TGTACCATCTGGCGGGGGAACACAGATACGCAGTATTTT.

This clonotype showed up many times. This sequence joins TRBV5-5 and TRBJ1-2; 9 nucleotides agree with TRBD1. Germline V lookup: CDR1 SGHKS, CDR2 YYEKEE (reference sequence). Unmatched junction bases numbered 14, after V lost 1 base and J lost 4 bases. The CDR3 is made up of 18 amino acids. In nucleotides, the CDR3 is TGTGCCAGCAGCTTGTTGGGGACAGGGACCTGGCTAGGCTATGGCTACACCTTC. Translated: CASSLLGTGTWLGYGYTF.

At least ten counts were recorded for this clonotype. The rearrangement joins TRBV29-1 to TRBJ2-5; 7 bases align to TRBD1. Germline-derived CDR1 and CDR2 are SQVTM and ANQGSEA. Trimming cost V 4 bases and J 1 base; bases outside gene matches: 3. CDR3 length: 13 residues. CDR3 nucleotides: TGCAGCGTTGGCAACAGGGGCCAAGAGACCCAGTACTTC. Its translation is CSVGNRGQETQYF.

This clonotype was detected ten times or more. V usage is TRBV29-1 and J usage is TRBJ2-1; possibly TRBD1 or TRBD2 for D (5 bases each). Per the germline V gene, CDR1 is SQVTM and CDR2 is ANQGSEA. The CDR3 contains 13 residues. The V gene lost 8 bases and the J gene lost 2 bases, with 13 bases spanning the gap. In nucleotides, the CDR3 is TGCAGCATCCGGGACCGGGCCTACAATGAGCAGTTCTTC. It translates to CSIRDRAYNEQFF.

This clonotype showed up just once. V gene TRBV5-6 combines with J gene TRBJ1-1, with unresolved D. CDR1 SGHDT and CDR2 YYEEEE come from the germline V gene. V was clipped by 4 bases and J by 1 base, with 11 bases between them. The CDR3 runs to 14 residues. The CDR3 spells CASSRRRGNTEAFF. The DNA of the CDR3 is TGTGCCAGCAGCCGTCGTCGCGGGAACACTGAAGCTTTCTTT.

This clonotype is labeled medium-sized (0.01 to 0.1%). The gene calls are TRBV20-1 and TRBJ2-1; no clear D. The CDR3 spans 13 residues. The germline V and J ends were trimmed by 5 bases and 2 bases, with 10 bases remaining between them. Germline-derived CDR1 and CDR2 are DFQATT and SNEGSKA (reference sequence). CDR3 sequence: CSAPCPPYNEQFF. The CDR3 DNA reads as TGCAGTGCTCCTTGCCCACCCTACAATGAGCAGTTCTTC.